Shown below are 30 T cell receptor beta chains from a single sample sequenced in a study of T cell repertoires in cytomegalovirus infection. TCRdb passed the reads through MiXCR, listing each CDR3 protein once. The table records more than 650,000 distinct CDR3 sequences, 35% to 45% of them present only once. Sequenced: PBMCs. The receptors were gathered from a human donor in good health (CMV status not recorded). Some clones in this sample may be carry-over from other donors' samples.

The chain links TRBV7-6 to TRBJ2-3; no definite D call. Trimming removed 6 bases from V and 2 bases from J, with 15 bases in between. The germline CDR1 and CDR2 sequences are SGHVS and FNYEAQ. The CDR3 runs to 15 residues. The CDR3 spells CASRPLSQVTDTQYF. Written as DNA, the CDR3 is TGTGCCAGCAGGCCACTCTCCCAGGTCACAGATACGCAGTATTTT.

This clonotype has at least ten counts. The chain joins TRBV7-2 to TRBJ2-3; the D is unclear. The ends were cut back, 3 bases at V and 9 bases at J, with 16 bases in the middle. The CDR3 has 14 amino acids. Germline V lookup: CDR1 SGHTA, CDR2 FQGNSA. CDR3 protein: CASSFSHSGLTQYF. The CDR3 region has the DNA TGTGCCAGCAGCTTTTCCCACTCCGGGTTGACGCAGTATTTT.

V gene TRBV28 combines with J gene TRBJ2-1; D perhaps matches TRBD1 (6 bases). Trimming removed 3 bases at V and 9 bases at J, with 18 bases between. The CDR3 is 15 residues long. Per the germline V gene, CDR1 is MDHEN and CDR2 is SYDVKM. DNA for the CDR3: TGTGCCAGCAGTTTGAGGGGGACAATCCCGGGTGAGCAGTTCTTC. This encodes CASSLRGTIPGEQFF.

The table lists this clonotype with a few counts. The V gene is TRBV19, the J gene TRBJ2-5; D is possibly TRBD2 (6 bases). Trimming cost V 2 bases and J 4 bases, with 14 bases left between them. The CDR3 is 15 residues long. CDR1 is LNHDA, CDR2 SQIVND, per germline (reference sequence). CDR3 in amino acids: CASSILTGVGETQYF. In DNA, the CDR3 is TGTGCCAGTAGTATATTAACGGGGGTAGGAGAGACCCAGTACTTC.

This clonotype was detected ten times or more. This chain uses TRBV7-8 with TRBJ1-5; unclear D gene. The V gene lost 5 bases and the J gene lost 1 base, with 15 bases spanning the gap. Germline CDR1 SGHVS, CDR2 FQNEAQ. The CDR3 is 16 amino acids. This CDR3 reads CASSPPLLGSNQPQHF. CDR3 DNA: TGTGCCAGCAGCCCCCCCCTCCTCGGGAGCAATCAGCCCCAGCATTTT. Combining the CDR3 with reference TRBV7-8 and TRBJ1-5 gives the whole variable domain GAGVSQSPRYKVAKRGQDVALRCDPISGHVSLFWYQQALGQGPEFLTYFQNEAQLDKSGLPSDRFFAERPEGSVSTLKIQRTQQEDSAVYLCASSPPLLGSNQPQHFGDGTRLSIL.

This clonotype was found many times. This chain links TRBV12-3 or TRBV12-4 with TRBJ2-1; TRBD2 matches at 7 bases. V was pared by 3 bases and J by 9 bases, with 2 bases of the junction left unmatched. The CDR3 loop spans 12 amino acids. CDR3 DNA: TGTGCCAGCAGTTTGACGGGGGGTGAGCAGTTCTTC. Translated, it gives CASSLTGGEQFF.

On this clonotype: One end of the junction varies from germline; a read error may be responsible. The rearrangement links TRBV5-1 to TRBJ2-6; D is unresolved. The CDR3 contains 14 residues. CDR1 and CDR2 (germline): SGHRS, YFSETQ. The CDR3 coding sequence is TGCGCCAGCAGCTTCCGGCCCTTGGCCAACGTCCTGCATTTC. Its translation: CASSFRPLANVLHF.

A few counts support this clonotype. CDR3 sequence reads: CAIGGSGTNEKLFF. CDR3 nucleotides: TGTGCCATCGGCGGTTCGGGAACTAATGAAAAACTGTTTTTT. The rearrangement uses TRBV10-3 and TRBJ1-4, with unresolved D. Germline V gene lookup returns CDR1 ENHRY and CDR2 SYGVKD. The CDR3 sequence is 14 residues long. V was pared by 8 bases and J by 1 base, with 11 bases between.

A remark on this clonotype: Possible read error: a much larger clone is one base away. The chain recombines TRBV12-3 or TRBV12-4 with TRBJ2-5, with 10 nucleotides matching TRBD2. With 2 bases clipped from V and 7 bases from J, the junction kept 4 bases outside the gene matches. CDR3 length: 14 residues. The CDR3 coding sequence is TGTGCCAGCAGTTTAAGTGGACTAGCGGTGACCCAGTACTTC. Amino acid sequence: CASSLSGLAVTQYF.

The CDR3, as DNA: TGTGCCAGCAGCCAATTTAGCGGGGGGGCCGCCGGGGAGCTGTTTTTT. Residues: CASSQFSGGAAGELFF. The chain employs TRBV3-1 and TRBJ2-2; 11 bases map to TRBD2. The CDR3 contains 16 residues. In germline, CDR1 is LGHDT, CDR2 YNNKEL (reference sequence). After removal of 2 bases from V and 6 bases from J, the junction contained 5 bases not matched to a gene.

V gene TRBV28 combines with J gene TRBJ1-5; D perhaps matches TRBD1 (6 bases). Deletions cut 6 bases from V and 0 bases from J, with 15 bases between. The CDR3 spans 16 residues. The V gene's germline CDR1 is MDHEN and CDR2 SYDVKM. The DNA of the CDR3 is TGTGCCAGCAGCCGGGTGGACAGTTATAGCAATCAGCCCCAGCATTTT. Its translation: CASSRVDSYSNQPQHF.

This chain uses TRBV20-1 with TRBJ2-1; 8 nucleotides align to TRBD2. The CDR3 runs to 14 residues. The germline V gene has CDR1 DFQATT and CDR2 SNEGSKA (reference sequence). J gave up 2 bases and V 5 bases, and 5 bases lay outside the gene matches. CDR3 residues: CSASGGLTYNEQFF. The DNA of the CDR3 is TGCAGTGCTTCGGGGGGGCTGACCTACAATGAGCAGTTCTTC.

A few counts support this clonotype. In DNA, the CDR3 is TGTGCTAGTGGTCCCCATGGGGGCGGCACTGAAGCTTTCTTT. This encodes CASGPHGGGTEAFF. The chain recombines TRBV12-5 with TRBJ1-1, with D possibly being TRBD1 (6 bases). Germline-derived CDR1 and CDR2 are LGHNT and FRNRAP. The ends were cut back, 5 bases at V and 4 bases at J, with 14 bases in the middle. This CDR3 is 14 amino acids long. Looking up the rest from reference TRBV12-5 and TRBJ1-1 gives the full variable domain: DARVTQTPRHKVTEMGQEVTMRCQPILGHNTVFWYRQTMMQGLELLAYFRNRAPLDDSGMPKDRFSAEMPDATLATLKIQPSEPRDSAVYFCASGPHGGGTEAFFGQGTRLTVV.

The rearrangement links TRBV6-5 to TRBJ1-1, with 7 nucleotides matching TRBD1. The CDR3 loop spans 14 amino acids. V was clipped by 5 bases and J by 1 base; unmatched bases: 4. In germline, CDR1 is MNHEY, CDR2 SVGAGI. The CDR3 sequence is CASSMTGWNTEAFF. The DNA for the CDR3 is TGTGCCAGCAGTATGACAGGGTGGAACACTGAAGCTTTCTTT.

The V call is TRBV4-1, the J call TRBJ1-4; 8 bases align to TRBD1. Per the germline V gene, CDR1 is MGHRA and CDR2 is YSYEKL. CDR3 length: 16 amino acids. V gave up 3 bases and J gave up 0 bases; unmatched junction bases: 3. The CDR3 sequence: CASSHRGLATNEKLFF. DNA of the CDR3: TGCGCCAGCAGCCACAGGGGGCTTGCAACTAATGAAAAACTGTTTTTT.

This clonotype has a count of ten or more. The gene calls are TRBV7-2 and TRBJ1-4, with D unclear. V was clipped by 0 bases and J by 5 bases, with 4 bases between them. Germline CDR1 is SGHTA and CDR2 is FQGNSA. The CDR3 consists of 13 residues. The CDR3 here is CASSLAQNEKLFF. The CDR3 DNA reads TGTGCCAGCAGCTTAGCACAGAATGAAAAACTGTTTTTT.

The V call is TRBV28, the J call TRBJ2-1; no reliable D call. The V end was cut by 5 bases, the J end by 8 bases, with 28 bases between. Germline V lookup: CDR1 MDHEN, CDR2 SYDVKM. This CDR3 spans 18 amino acids. CDR3 coding DNA: TGTGCCAGCAGTCTTCCCCCCCTCCCAGCCAAGTTTGGTCATGAGCAGTTCTTC. It encodes CASSLPPLPAKFGHEQFF. Together with reference TRBV28 and TRBJ2-1, the CDR3 gives the full variable domain: DVKVTQSSRYLVKRTGEKVFLECVQDMDHENMFWYRQDPGLGLRLIYFSYDVKMKEKGDIPEGYSVSREKKERFSLILESASTNQTSMYLCASSLPPLPAKFGHEQFFGPGTRLTVL.

The genes are TRBV6-8 and TRBJ1-3; maybe TRBD1 (5 bases). The CDR3 has 15 residues. The V and J ends lost 8 bases and 0 bases respectively, with 14 bases between them. Germline CDR1 MNHGY, CDR2 SAAAGT. CDR3 region: CASERGPSSGNTIYF. The CDR3 DNA reads TGTGCCAGCGAGAGGGGCCCCAGCTCTGGAAACACCATATATTTT.

The chain recombines TRBV11-2 with TRBJ1-2, with TRBD1 as a possible D gene (5 bases). CDR1 and CDR2 from the germline V gene are SGHAT and FQNNGV. The length of the CDR3 is 16 residues. Trimming left V 1 base short and J 8 bases short, with 20 bases between. CDR3 DNA sequence: TGTGCCAGCAGCTTAGCCTCGACGGGGGAACTAGGAGGCTACACCTTC. This codes for CASSLASTGELGGYTF.

This clonotype was recorded a few times. The CDR3 DNA reads as TGCAGTGCTAAGAGGGGGCGGGAGCAGTACTTC. It encodes CSAKRGREQYF. V gene TRBV20-1 combines with J gene TRBJ2-7; the match to TRBD1 covers 7 bases. The CDR3 totals 11 residues. J lost 7 bases, V lost 4 bases, and 4 bases had no gene match. CDR1 is DFQATT and CDR2 is SNEGSKA in the germline V gene (reference sequence).

This clonotype appeared many times. The V gene is TRBV5-1, the J gene TRBJ1-1, with unresolved D. CDR3 length: 13 amino acids. The V end was cut by 0 bases, the J end by 7 bases, with 10 bases between. Germline-derived CDR1 and CDR2 are SGHRS and YFSETQ. The DNA for the CDR3 is TGCGCCAGCAGCTTGGAGGTTTACGGTGAAGCTTTCTTT. Protein product: CASSLEVYGEAFF. The full variable domain, completed using reference TRBV5-1 and TRBJ1-1, is KAGVTQTPRYLIKTRGQQVTLSCSPISGHRSVSWYQQTPGQGLQFLFEYFSETQRNKGNFPGRFSGRQFSNSRSEMNVSTLELGDSALYLCASSLEVYGEAFFGQGTRLTVV.

This clonotype was detected a few times. This sequence joins TRBV11-2 and TRBJ1-1; the D gene is possibly TRBD1 (5 bases). CDR3 length: 16 residues. V lost 3 bases, J lost 0 bases, and 14 bases lay in between. The germline CDR1 and CDR2 sequences are SGHAT and FQNNGV. DNA for the CDR3: TGTGCCAGCAGCTTGAAGCAGGGTCGAATGAACACTGAAGCTTTCTTT. The encoded protein is CASSLKQGRMNTEAFF.

The V call is TRBV7-9, the J call TRBJ1-3; TRBD1 might be the D (5 bases). Per the germline V gene, CDR1 is SEHNR and CDR2 is FQNEAQ (reference sequence). This CDR3 has 17 residues. V shed 1 base and J shed 0 bases, with 13 bases lying between them. The CDR3 reads CASSLEPGRSSGNTIYF. The CDR3 nucleotides are TGTGCCAGCAGCTTAGAACCAGGGCGCAGCTCTGGAAACACCATATATTTT.

J is TRBJ2-7 and V is TRBV9, with D perhaps TRBD2 (5 bases). From germline, CDR1 is SGDLS and CDR2 YYNGEE. This CDR3 is built from 14 residues. Trimming cost V 4 bases and J 3 bases, with 14 bases left between them. The CDR3 nucleotides are TGTGCCAGCAGCCCAGGTCCCGGGGTCTACGAGCAGTACTTC. As protein: CASSPGPGVYEQYF.

In this sample, this clonotype turned up a few times. The chain is built from TRBV28 and TRBJ1-3; tentative D call: TRBD1 (6 bases). V lost 3 bases and J lost 4, with 13 bases in between. From germline, CDR1 is MDHEN and CDR2 SYDVKM. This CDR3 contains 15 residues. CDR3 nucleotides: TGTGCCAGCAGTTTCCCGGGGGCAAGGGGAAACACCATATATTTT. The encoded protein is CASSFPGARGNTIYF.

This clonotype was detected a few times. The chain joins TRBV28 to TRBJ2-7, with 9 bases aligning to TRBD1. This CDR3 comprises 16 residues. Germline lookup yields CDR1 MDHEN and CDR2 SYDVKM. The ends lost 5 bases at V and 6 bases at J; junction bases unmatched: 14. The CDR3 DNA follows: TGTGCCAGCAGTCCCCCGGCCGGACAGGGGTGGGGCGAGCAGTACTTC. It is translated as CASSPPAGQGWGEQYF.

A few counts support this clonotype. V gene TRBV7-9 combines with J gene TRBJ2-5; perhaps TRBD2 as D (5 bases). The germline gives CDR1 SEHNR, CDR2 FQNEAQ (reference sequence). CDR3 size: 19 residues. The germline V and J ends were trimmed by 1 base and 1 base, with 22 bases remaining between them. The CDR3 nucleotides are TGTGCCAGCAGCTTAGGACTATATAGAGTACAAGACCGCCAAGAGACCCAGTACTTC. Its protein is CASSLGLYRVQDRQETQYF.

This clonotype was observed a handful of times. J is TRBJ2-1 and V is TRBV24-1, with unresolved D. Trimming cost V 4 bases and J 9 bases, with 24 bases left between them. CDR1 and CDR2 (germline): KGHDR, SFDVKD. The CDR3 is 17 amino acids. Here the CDR3 reads CATSESPEVSDAGEQFF. The CDR3 nucleotides read TGTGCCACCAGTGAATCCCCAGAGGTCTCCGACGCTGGTGAGCAGTTCTTC.

The chain employs TRBV27 and TRBJ2-4; 8 bases match TRBD2. V gave up 6 bases and J gave up 5 bases; unmatched junction bases: 15. This CDR3 is built from 17 residues. Germline V gene sequence: CDR1 MNHEY, CDR2 SMNVEV (reference sequence). The chain's CDR3 is CASSPTGLAGPQNIQYF. DNA of the CDR3: TGTGCCAGCAGCCCAACAGGGCTAGCGGGCCCCCAAAACATTCAGTACTTC.

This clonotype was seen only a few times. The CDR3 DNA sequence: TGTGCCAGCAGCCACGGGACTAGCGGGAGTCGGGCCAAAAACATTCAGTACTTC. This translates into CASSHGTSGSRAKNIQYF. The V and J genes are TRBV2 and TRBJ2-4, with 14 nucleotides matching TRBD2. CDR3 length equals 18 residues. CDR1 SNHLY and CDR2 FYNNEI come from the germline V gene. Germline trimming cut 6 bases from V and 1 base from J; bases unmatched to any gene: 8.